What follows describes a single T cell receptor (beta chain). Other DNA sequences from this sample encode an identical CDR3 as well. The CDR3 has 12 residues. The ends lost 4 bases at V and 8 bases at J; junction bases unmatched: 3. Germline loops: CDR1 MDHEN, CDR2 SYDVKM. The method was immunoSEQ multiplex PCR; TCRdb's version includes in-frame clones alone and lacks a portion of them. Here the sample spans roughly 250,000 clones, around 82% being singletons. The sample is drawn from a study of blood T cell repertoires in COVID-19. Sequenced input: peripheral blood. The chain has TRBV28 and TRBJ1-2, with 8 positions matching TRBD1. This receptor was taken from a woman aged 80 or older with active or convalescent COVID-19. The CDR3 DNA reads TGTGCCAGCAGTTCGGACAGGGTCGGCTACACCTTC. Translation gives CASSSDRVGYTF.